The clone carrying this T cell receptor (beta chain) showed up many times. Its antigen is not identified. Constant-segment primers were used for 5'RACE, and the resulting TCR alpha and TCR beta cDNA libraries carried sample barcodes and UMIs. TCRdb recomputed calls from the 5' RACE reads with MiXCR, one row per CDR3 protein. There are roughly 400,000 distinct CDR3 sequences in the sample; 24% occur only once, and roughly 8.9% lies in the top ten. The sample comes from a study of T-cell memory formation after mild COVID-19. Notes on the study in general: Memory from before infection featured some responding clones, which suggests cross-reactive memory joined.

Per the germline V gene, CDR1 is SEHNR and CDR2 is FQNEAQ (reference sequence). This CDR3 spans 18 amino acids. The trim removed 1 base at V and 7 bases at J, leaving 16 bases unmatched. The V and J genes are TRBV7-9 and TRBJ2-1; the match to TRBD2 covers 7 bases. The source material was PBMCs or a T cell subset sorted from them (not recorded which). This clonotype was obtained from an adult woman who had mild COVID-19 (a few samples of this study predate the infection). Cell type and time point are not known. DNA for the CDR3: TGTGCCAGCAGCTTAGTGGGACGGCGGGAGCGGAGTAGAAATGAGCAGTTCTTC. Translated: CASSLVGRRERSRNEQFF.